Given below is one T cell receptor beta chain in context. Its target is unknown. They built TCR cDNA with 5'RACE template switching, a step that put in a universal primer site and UMIs. TCRdb reanalysed the 5' RACE reads using MiXCR and keeps one entry per CDR3 protein. The table records 350,000 to 550,000 distinct CDR3 sequences, over 15% of them present only once. With 1 base removed from V and 9 bases from J, the gap between germline ends came to 19 bases. The CDR3 covers 15 residues. Germline V gene data show CDR1 as MGHRA and CDR2 as YSYEKL. These data are taken from a study of T cells after yellow fever vaccination. Study-level findings and limits: The bulk population could contribute abundant contaminating clonotypes to FACS-sorted repertoires. Clones from primary vaccination mostly reappeared after the booster (roughly 95% CD4, roughly 87% CD8).

This specimen consisted of PBMCs, obtained before the yellow fever booster vaccination. This clonotype originated in a man aged 18 to 30 who received the YFV17D yellow fever vaccine. The chain is built from TRBV4-1 and TRBJ2-7; the D call may be TRBD1 or TRBD2 (5 bases each). CDR3 residues: CASSQALGTSVGQYF. The CDR3 DNA reads as TGCGCCAGCAGCCAAGCCCTCGGGACCTCAGTCGGGCAGTACTTC.